The 25 T cell receptor beta chains presented below share a single source sample, sequenced in a study of identical twins. TCRdb independently ran MiXCR on the 5' RACE reads; one entry per CDR3 protein. The sample records under 1 million distinct CDR3 sequences, 10% to 15% being singletons. The same data also contributed to another study, on yellow fever vaccine responses in identical twins.

The sample was PBMCs. All receptors come from a woman aged 18-30 years in good health.

In its sample, this clonotype was seen many times. The V call is TRBV7-9, the J call TRBJ2-3; no firm D call. Between the trimmed V and J ends, which lost 5 bases and 6 bases, there was a span of 9 bases. The CDR3 runs to 12 residues. The V gene's germline CDR1 is SEHNR and CDR2 FQNEAQ (reference sequence). The CDR3 reads CASSEVGDTQYF. The DNA of the CDR3 is TGTGCCAGCAGCGAGGTCGGGGATACGCAGTATTTT. The variable domain in full, completed from reference TRBV7-9 and TRBJ2-3, reads DTGVSQNPRHKITKRGQNVTFRCDPISEHNRLYWYRQTLGQGPEFLTYFQNEAQLEKSRLLSDRFSAERPKGSFSTLEIQRTEQGDSAMYLCASSEVGDTQYFGPGTRLTVL.

This clonotype was recorded at least ten times. The chain uses TRBV12-3 or TRBV12-4 and TRBJ2-3; D not certain. CDR3 length: 11 residues. V was cut by 7 bases and J by 2 bases, with 4 bases left in between. The CDR3 DNA is TGTGCCAGCAAAGACACAGATACGCAGTATTTT. Protein product: CASKDTDTQYF.

V gene TRBV12-3 or TRBV12-4 combines with J gene TRBJ2-1; D perhaps matches TRBD1 (6 bases). V gave up 0 bases and J gave up 4 bases, with 16 bases separating them. This CDR3 spans 17 amino acids. The CDR3 sequence: CASSLAGALGQYNEQFF. The CDR3 nucleotides are TGTGCCAGCAGTTTAGCGGGGGCACTGGGCCAATACAATGAGCAGTTCTTC.

The table lists this clonotype with many counts. The V gene is TRBV11-1, the J gene TRBJ2-3; the match to TRBD2 covers 13 bases. J was trimmed by 1 base and V by 8 bases; bases with no gene match: 12. This CDR3 has 18 residues. Germline values: CDR1 SGHAT, CDR2 FQDESV (reference sequence). CDR3 in amino acids: CASFRLAGGPGGTDTQYF. CDR3 sequence (DNA): TGTGCCAGCTTCCGACTAGCGGGGGGTCCCGGGGGCACAGATACGCAGTATTTT. The variable domain in full, with the rest retrieved from reference TRBV11-1 and TRBJ2-3, is EAEVAQSPRYKITEKSQAVAFWCDPISGHATLYWYRQILGQGPELLVQFQDESVVDDSQLPKDRFSAERLKGVDSTLKIQPAELGDSAMYLCASFRLAGGPGGTDTQYFGPGTRLTVL.

The genes are TRBV12-3 or TRBV12-4 and TRBJ1-4; TRBD1 agrees at 8 bases. CDR3 length equals 14 residues. With 4 bases clipped from V and 5 bases from J, the junction kept 3 bases outside the gene matches. The CDR3 here is CASSSGGLNEKLFF. The CDR3 nucleotides read TGTGCCAGCAGTTCAGGGGGCCTGAATGAAAAACTGTTTTTT.

The table lists this clonotype with many counts. The chain uses TRBV28 and TRBJ1-5; 7 bases line up with TRBD1. Germline V gene sequence: CDR1 MDHEN, CDR2 SYDVKM. The CDR3 extends over 16 amino acids. V shed 4 bases and J 1 base; nucleotides not matched to a gene: 7. Written as DNA, the CDR3 is TGTGCCAGCAGTTCTCACTCGACAGGGAGCAATCAGCCCCAGCATTTT. Its protein is CASSSHSTGSNQPQHF.

The chain recombines TRBV28 with TRBJ2-1, with D perhaps matching TRBD2 (6 bases). The CDR3 spans 15 residues. V lost 2 bases, J lost 4 bases, and 12 bases lay in between. From germline, CDR1 is MDHEN and CDR2 SYDVKM. The CDR3 protein is CASSLNKRAYNEQFF. The CDR3 bases are TGTGCCAGCAGTTTAAACAAGCGGGCATACAATGAGCAGTTCTTC.

This clonotype came up a few times. The chain carries TRBV14 and TRBJ2-3; unclear D gene. The CDR3 loop spans 12 amino acids. Deletions cut 5 bases from V and 6 bases from J, with 9 bases between. Germline V lookup: CDR1 SGHDN, CDR2 FVKESK. The CDR3 DNA is TGTGCCAGCAGCGTCAGTAGGGATACGCAGTATTTT. This gives the protein CASSVSRDTQYF.

This clonotype has only a few counts. This sequence joins TRBV29-1 and TRBJ2-1, with D perhaps TRBD1 or TRBD2 (5 bases each). The CDR3 sequence is 13 residues long. Trimming shortened V by 8 bases and J by 7 bases, and 18 bases separated the two germline ends. Germline lookup yields CDR1 SQVTM and CDR2 ANQGSEA. The CDR3 spells CSNMGVRRNEQFF. CDR3 nucleotides: TGCAGCAATATGGGGGTCCGACGGAATGAGCAGTTCTTC.

This chain links TRBV15 with TRBJ1-5; D uncertain. The CDR3 is 15 residues long. Germline V lookup: CDR1 LNHNV, CDR2 YYDKDF (reference sequence). Deletions cut 0 bases from V and 0 bases from J, with 6 bases between. The CDR3: CATSRDRYSNQPQHF. Written as DNA, the CDR3 is TGTGCCACCAGCAGAGACAGATATAGCAATCAGCCCCAGCATTTT.

This clonotype was seen more than once but under ten times. The V gene is TRBV12-3 or TRBV12-4, the J gene TRBJ2-1; D tentatively fits TRBD1 or TRBD2 (5 bases each). This CDR3 has 14 amino acids. V shed 1 base and J shed 5 bases, with 9 bases lying between them. The CDR3 sequence: CASSLGDVNNEQFF. CDR3 coding DNA: TGTGCCAGCAGTTTAGGGGACGTTAACAATGAGCAGTTCTTC.

This chain joins TRBV3-1 and TRBJ1-5; D remains ambiguous. CDR1 and CDR2 from the germline V gene are LGHDT and YNNKEL (reference sequence). Trimming cost V 0 bases and J 3 bases, with 9 bases left between them. CDR3 size: 15 residues. The CDR3 sequence is CASSQDSGINQPQHF. The CDR3 nucleotides are TGTGCCAGCAGCCAAGATTCGGGAATCAATCAGCCCCAGCATTTT.

This clonotype was counted many times. This sequence joins TRBV3-1 and TRBJ1-5; 8 positions agree with TRBD1. Germline loops: CDR1 LGHDT, CDR2 YNNKEL (reference sequence). V was pared by 3 bases and J by 16 bases, with 14 bases of the junction left unmatched. The CDR3 has 14 residues. Written as DNA, the CDR3 is TGTGCCAGCAGCCAGTCACTGGCGGAGGACAGGGTACATTTT. It encodes CASSQSLAEDRVHF.

This clonotype turned up a few times. Given the absence of the conserved phenylalanine or tryptophan at the CDR3 end, a read error is likely. It is unclear where the CDR3 begins or ends on the DNA, so no DNA is shown, and the CDR3 is as TCRdb lists it. V and J are TRBV2 and TRBJ2-7; no DNA check was done on the table's D call, TRBD1. Germline lookup yields CDR1 SNHLY and CDR2 FYNNEI. The CDR3 is made up of 14 amino acids, end residues included. The CDR3 sequence is CASSVSPGGTTGTI.

This clonotype was found once. The chain joins TRBV5-1 to TRBJ2-7; D possibly corresponds to TRBD2 (5 bases). CDR1 and CDR2 from the germline V gene are SGHRS and YFSETQ. Trimming removed 5 bases from V and 5 bases from J, with 20 bases in between. The CDR3 consists of 15 residues. DNA for the CDR3: TGCGCCAGCAGACCGGAACGGGGTCTTTCCCACGAGCAGTACTTC. Its protein product is CASRPERGLSHEQYF. The complete variable domain, with remaining parts taken from reference TRBV5-1 and TRBJ2-7, reads KAGVTQTPRYLIKTRGQQVTLSCSPISGHRSVSWYQQTPGQGLQFLFEYFSETQRNKGNFPGRFSGRQFSNSRSEMNVSTLELGDSALYLCASRPERGLSHEQYFGPGTRLTVT.

This clonotype was seen a handful of times. This chain joins TRBV5-1 and TRBJ1-1, with D perhaps matching TRBD1 (5 bases). The ends were cut back, 2 bases at V and 4 bases at J, with 15 bases in the middle. The CDR3 is made up of 15 amino acids. Germline CDR1 and CDR2: SGHRS and YFSETQ. The CDR3 is CASSFPVGEGTEAFF. The CDR3 DNA reads TGCGCCAGCAGCTTCCCTGTGGGGGAGGGCACTGAAGCTTTCTTT.

The chain uses TRBV6-1 and TRBJ1-5; D is unresolved. Trimming stripped 6 bases from V and 6 bases from J, with 15 bases between. The CDR3 spans 14 residues. Per the germline V gene, CDR1 is MNHNS and CDR2 is SASEGT. The CDR3 bases are TGTGCCAGCAGCCCCGGGCCTCCGGGTCAGCCCCAGCATTTT. The encoded protein is CASSPGPPGQPQHF.

The gene calls are TRBV20-1 and TRBJ2-1; a weak D match, TRBD1 (6 bases). The CDR3 covers 19 residues. Trimming shortened V by 0 bases and J by 7 bases, and 28 bases separated the two germline ends. Germline V CDR1 and CDR2: DFQATT, SNEGSKA (reference sequence). In DNA, the CDR3 is TGCAGTGCTAGAGATCCCCAGTCCGTTAACAGGGTTTTGCCTAATGAGCAGTTCTTC. This codes for CSARDPQSVNRVLPNEQFF.

The chain joins TRBV7-9 to TRBJ2-7; TRBD2 matches 9 bases. V lost 0 bases and J lost 8; bases outside the gene matches: 5. The CDR3 length is 14 residues. CDR1 and CDR2 (germline): SEHNR, FQNEAQ (reference sequence). The CDR3 loop reads CASSLASGSGQQYF. As DNA, the CDR3 is TGTGCCAGCAGCTTAGCTAGCGGGAGCGGGCAGCAGTACTTC.

This clonotype was observed a few times. This chain uses TRBV4-2 with TRBJ1-2; a possible D gene is TRBD1 (5 bases). The CDR3 runs 15 residues. CDR1 and CDR2 from the germline V gene are LGHNA and YNFKEQ. Deletions cut 0 bases from V and 5 bases from J, with 13 bases between. CDR3 residues: CASSQDFGGEYGYTF. In DNA, the CDR3 is TGTGCCAGCAGCCAAGATTTCGGGGGGGAATATGGCTACACCTTC.

This clonotype was counted ten times or more. V usage is TRBV11-2 and J usage is TRBJ1-1; the D is unclear. CDR3 length equals 15 residues. V was cut by 1 base and J by 0 bases, with 9 bases left in between. Germline CDR1 and CDR2: SGHAT and FQNNGV. The CDR3 loop reads CASSLGDTMNTEAFF. The CDR3 coding sequence is TGTGCCAGCAGCTTAGGTGACACTATGAACACTGAAGCTTTCTTT.

This clonotype was detected once. The rearrangement uses TRBV28 and TRBJ1-3; D might be TRBD1 (5 bases). The V and J ends lost 6 bases and 0 bases respectively, with 18 bases between them. This CDR3 has 17 residues. Germline V lookup: CDR1 MDHEN, CDR2 SYDVKM. In DNA, the CDR3 is TGTGCCAGCAGACCCCCCGCAGGGTCCCACTCTGGAAACACCATATATTTT. This sequence encodes CASRPPAGSHSGNTIYF.

This chain joins TRBV5-8 and TRBJ1-2; D unresolved. Looked up from germline, CDR1 is SGHTS and CDR2 is YDEGEE. Trimming cost V 9 bases and J 2 bases, with 14 bases left between them. The CDR3 runs 13 residues. The CDR3 DNA sequence: TGTGCCATGAGCTCTGGGCTCAACTATGGCTACACCTTC. Protein product: CAMSSGLNYGYTF.

This sequence joins TRBV12-3 or TRBV12-4 and TRBJ2-1, with 7 nucleotides matching TRBD2. The V segment lost 6 bases and the J segment 10 bases; nucleotides outside the gene matches: 18. The CDR3 is 16 amino acids. The CDR3 nucleotides are TGTGCCAGCAGCCCACGGGGCCAGCGGGGCCGGATGGAGCAGTTCTTC. This translates into CASSPRGQRGRMEQFF.

The V and J genes are TRBV20-1 and TRBJ2-7, with D possibly being TRBD1 (6 bases). The V gene lost 0 bases and the J gene lost 2 bases, with 14 bases spanning the gap. CDR1 and CDR2 from the germline V gene are DFQATT and SNEGSKA (reference sequence). The CDR3 sequence is 15 residues long. The CDR3 DNA follows: TGCAGTGCTAGAGATGGGACACCGCAAGCCTACGAGCAGTACTTC. Translated: CSARDGTPQAYEQYF.